The clone carrying this T cell receptor (beta chain) was recorded only once. This sample is drawn from a study of blood T cell repertoires in COVID-19. The junction had 5 bases not matched to a gene; V was cut back by 3 bases and J by 2 bases. The length of the CDR3 is 15 residues. Germline V gene lookup returns CDR1 MGHDK and CDR2 SYGVNS. Profiled with immunoSEQ multiplex PCR; TCRdb holds only in-frame clones, not every one. The data contain hundreds of thousands of clones, roughly 89% of them singletons. In Cohort 3, a recovered donor had either two negative PCRs, clearance, or symptom resolution. The sequence came from a man aged 40-49 years who had recovered from COVID-19. This chain uses TRBV25-1 with TRBJ2-3; TRBD1 matches at 7 bases. The sequencing sample was made of PBMCs or T cells enriched from blood (not recorded which). The CDR3 DNA reads TGTGCCAGCAGTGACACCGGGACAGTCACAGATACGCAGTATTTT. Encoded protein: CASSDTGTVTDTQYF.